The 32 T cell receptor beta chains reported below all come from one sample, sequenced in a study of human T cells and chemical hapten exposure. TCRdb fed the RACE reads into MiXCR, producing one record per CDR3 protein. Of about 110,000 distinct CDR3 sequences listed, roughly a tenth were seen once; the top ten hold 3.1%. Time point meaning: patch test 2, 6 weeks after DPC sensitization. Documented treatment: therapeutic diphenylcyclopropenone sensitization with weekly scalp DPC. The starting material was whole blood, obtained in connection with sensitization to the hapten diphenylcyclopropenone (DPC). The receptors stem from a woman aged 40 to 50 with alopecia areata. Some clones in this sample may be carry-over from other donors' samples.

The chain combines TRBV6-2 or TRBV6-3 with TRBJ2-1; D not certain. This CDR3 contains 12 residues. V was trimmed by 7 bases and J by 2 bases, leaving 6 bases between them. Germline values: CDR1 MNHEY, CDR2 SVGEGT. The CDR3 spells CASIDTYNEQFF. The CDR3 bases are TGTGCCAGCATTGACACCTACAATGAGCAGTTCTTC.

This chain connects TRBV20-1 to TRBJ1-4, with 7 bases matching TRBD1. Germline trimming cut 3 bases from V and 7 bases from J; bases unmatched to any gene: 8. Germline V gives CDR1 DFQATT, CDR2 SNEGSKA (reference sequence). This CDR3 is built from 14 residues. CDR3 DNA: TGCAGTGCTAGCCAGGGACAGTCTCCTGAAAAACTGTTTTTT. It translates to CSASQGQSPEKLFF.

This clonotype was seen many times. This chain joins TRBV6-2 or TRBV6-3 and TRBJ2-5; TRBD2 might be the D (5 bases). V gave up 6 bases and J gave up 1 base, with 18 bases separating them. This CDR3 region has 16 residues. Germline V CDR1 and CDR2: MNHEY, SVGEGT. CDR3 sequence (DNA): TGTGCCAGCAGCCCGGATTCCGGGGTCACCCAAGAGACCCAGTACTTC. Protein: CASSPDSGVTQETQYF.

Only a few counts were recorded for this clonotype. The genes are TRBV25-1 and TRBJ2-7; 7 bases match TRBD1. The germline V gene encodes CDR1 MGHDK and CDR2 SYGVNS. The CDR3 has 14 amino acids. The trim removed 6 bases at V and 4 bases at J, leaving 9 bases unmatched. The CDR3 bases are TGTGCCAGCAGCAATCCGGGACAGCGTTACGAGCAGTACTTC. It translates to CASSNPGQRYEQYF.

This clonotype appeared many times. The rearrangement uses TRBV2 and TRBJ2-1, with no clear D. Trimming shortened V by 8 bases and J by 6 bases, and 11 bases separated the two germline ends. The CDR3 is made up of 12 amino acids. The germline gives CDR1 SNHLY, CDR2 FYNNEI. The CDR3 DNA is TGTGCCAGCGAGAACCCGGGCAATGAGCAGTTCTTC. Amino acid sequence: CASENPGNEQFF.

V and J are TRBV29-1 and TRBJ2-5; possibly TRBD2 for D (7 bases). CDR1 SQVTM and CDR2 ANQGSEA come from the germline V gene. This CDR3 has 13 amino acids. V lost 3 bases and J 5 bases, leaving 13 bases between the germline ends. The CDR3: CSVEGGGSETQYF. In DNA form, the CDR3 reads TGCAGCGTTGAGGGAGGGGGGTCGGAGACCCAGTACTTC.

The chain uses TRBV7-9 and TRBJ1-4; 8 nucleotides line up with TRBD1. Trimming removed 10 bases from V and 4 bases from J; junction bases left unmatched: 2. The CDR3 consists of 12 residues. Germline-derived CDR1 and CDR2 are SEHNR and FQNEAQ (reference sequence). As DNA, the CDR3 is TGTGCCACCGGACAGGGTAATGAAAAACTGTTTTTT. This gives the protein CATGQGNEKLFF.

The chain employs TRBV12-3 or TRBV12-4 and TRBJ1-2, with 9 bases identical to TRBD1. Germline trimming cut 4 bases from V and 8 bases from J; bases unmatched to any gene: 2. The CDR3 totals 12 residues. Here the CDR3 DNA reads TGTGCCAGCAGTTCACAGGGGGCGGGCTACACCTTC. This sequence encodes CASSSQGAGYTF.

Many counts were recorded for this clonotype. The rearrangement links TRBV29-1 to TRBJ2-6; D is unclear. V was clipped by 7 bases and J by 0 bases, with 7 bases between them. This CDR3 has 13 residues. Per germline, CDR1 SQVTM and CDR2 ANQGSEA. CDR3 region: CSARSSGANVLTF. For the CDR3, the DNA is TGCAGCGCCCGGAGCTCTGGGGCCAACGTCCTGACTTTC. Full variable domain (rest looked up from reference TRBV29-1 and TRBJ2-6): SAVISQKPSRDICQRGTSLTIQCQVDSQVTMMFWYRQQPGQSLTLIATANQGSEATYESGFVIDKFPISRPNLTFSTLTVSNMSPEDSSIYLCSARSSGANVLTFGAGSRLTVL.

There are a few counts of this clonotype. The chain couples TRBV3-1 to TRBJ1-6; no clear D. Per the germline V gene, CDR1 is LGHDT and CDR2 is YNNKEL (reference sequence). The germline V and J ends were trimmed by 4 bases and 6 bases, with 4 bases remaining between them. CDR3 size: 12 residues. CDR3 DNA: TGTGCCAGCAGCCTCAGTAATTCACCCCTCCACTTT. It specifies CASSLSNSPLHF.

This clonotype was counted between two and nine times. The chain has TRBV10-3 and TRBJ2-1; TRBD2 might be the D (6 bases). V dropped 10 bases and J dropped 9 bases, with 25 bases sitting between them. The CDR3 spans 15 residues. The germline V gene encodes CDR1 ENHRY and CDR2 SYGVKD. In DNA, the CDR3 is TGTGCCAGTCTCTACGGGGGTTCTCGGGCGAGTGAGCAGTTCTTC. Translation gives CASLYGGSRASEQFF.

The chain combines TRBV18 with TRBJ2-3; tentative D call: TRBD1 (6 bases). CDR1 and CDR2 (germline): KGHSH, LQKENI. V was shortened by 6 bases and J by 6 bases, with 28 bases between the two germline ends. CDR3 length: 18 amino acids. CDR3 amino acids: CASSKIEPYREHSDTQYF. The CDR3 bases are TGTGCCAGCTCGAAGATAGAGCCATACAGGGAGCATTCTGATACGCAGTATTTT.

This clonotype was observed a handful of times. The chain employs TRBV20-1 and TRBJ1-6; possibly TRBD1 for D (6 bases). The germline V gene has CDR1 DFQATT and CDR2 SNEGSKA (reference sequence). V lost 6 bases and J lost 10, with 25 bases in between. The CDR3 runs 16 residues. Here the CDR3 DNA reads TGCAGTGCCGATGCCCCGGGGGGCGGACTTAGGTCACCCCTCCACTTT. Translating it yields CSADAPGGGLRSPLHF.

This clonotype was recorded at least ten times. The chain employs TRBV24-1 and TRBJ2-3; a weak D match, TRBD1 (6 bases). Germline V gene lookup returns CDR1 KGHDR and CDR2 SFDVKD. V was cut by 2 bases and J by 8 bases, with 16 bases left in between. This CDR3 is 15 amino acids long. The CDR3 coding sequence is TGTGCCACCAGTGATTCTACCAGAGCACAGGGTACGCAGTATTTT. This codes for CATSDSTRAQGTQYF.

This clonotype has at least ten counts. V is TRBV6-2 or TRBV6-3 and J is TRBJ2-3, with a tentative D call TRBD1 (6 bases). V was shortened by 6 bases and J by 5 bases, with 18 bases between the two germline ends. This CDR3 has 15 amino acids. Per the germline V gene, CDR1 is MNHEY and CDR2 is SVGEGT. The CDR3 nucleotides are TGTGCCAGCAGCCCCCAGGGGTCCCCGGGAGATACGCAGTATTTT. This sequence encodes CASSPQGSPGDTQYF.

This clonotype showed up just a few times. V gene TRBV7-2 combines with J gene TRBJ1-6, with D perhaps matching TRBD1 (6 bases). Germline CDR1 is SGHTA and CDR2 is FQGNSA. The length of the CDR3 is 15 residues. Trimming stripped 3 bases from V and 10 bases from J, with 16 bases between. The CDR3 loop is CASSLTTGEGSPLHF. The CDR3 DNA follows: TGTGCCAGCAGCTTGACGACAGGAGAAGGCTCACCCCTCCACTTT.

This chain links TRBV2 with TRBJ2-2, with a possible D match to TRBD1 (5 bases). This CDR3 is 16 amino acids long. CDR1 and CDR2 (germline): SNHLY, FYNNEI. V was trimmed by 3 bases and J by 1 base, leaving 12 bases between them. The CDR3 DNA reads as TGTGCCAGCAGTGATCAGGGCCTGATGAACACCGGGGAGCTGTTTTTT. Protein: CASSDQGLMNTGELFF.

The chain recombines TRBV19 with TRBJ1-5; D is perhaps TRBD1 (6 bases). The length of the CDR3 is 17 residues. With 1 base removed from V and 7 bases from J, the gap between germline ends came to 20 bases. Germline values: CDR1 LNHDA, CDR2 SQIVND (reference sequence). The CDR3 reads CASSIGGASRAWQPQHF. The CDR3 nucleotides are TGTGCCAGTAGTATAGGGGGGGCGAGTCGTGCATGGCAGCCCCAGCATTTT.

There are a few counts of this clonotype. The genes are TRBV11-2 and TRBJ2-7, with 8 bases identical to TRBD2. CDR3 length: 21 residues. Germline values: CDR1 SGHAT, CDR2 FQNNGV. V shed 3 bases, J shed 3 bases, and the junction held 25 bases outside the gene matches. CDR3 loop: CASSFPGGAWRFGRLNYEQYF. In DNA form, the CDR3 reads TGTGCCAGCAGCTTCCCCGGGGGGGCCTGGCGATTCGGCCGACTTAACTACGAGCAGTACTTC.

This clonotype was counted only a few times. The CDR3 spells CSAAPRGGKNTQYF. The CDR3 nucleotides read TGCAGTGCTGCCCCGCGAGGAGGGAAAAATACGCAGTATTTT. This chain connects TRBV20-1 to TRBJ2-3, with TRBD2 as a possible D gene (6 bases). The ends were cut back, 5 bases at V and 7 bases at J, with 19 bases in the middle. Germline CDR1 reads DFQATT; CDR2 reads SNEGSKA (reference sequence). The CDR3 runs to 14 residues.

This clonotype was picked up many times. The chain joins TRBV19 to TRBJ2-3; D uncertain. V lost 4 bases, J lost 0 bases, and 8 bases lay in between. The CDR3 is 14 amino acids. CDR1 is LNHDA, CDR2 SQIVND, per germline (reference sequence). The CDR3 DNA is TGTGCCAGTAGTAACCTGGATAGCACAGATACGCAGTATTTT. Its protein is CASSNLDSTDTQYF.

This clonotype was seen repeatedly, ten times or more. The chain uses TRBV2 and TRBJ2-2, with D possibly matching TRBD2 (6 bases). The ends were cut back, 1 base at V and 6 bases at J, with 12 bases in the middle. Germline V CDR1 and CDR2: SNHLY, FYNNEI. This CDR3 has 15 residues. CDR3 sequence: CASSEGPRLAGELFF. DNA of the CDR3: TGTGCCAGCAGTGAAGGCCCTCGACTAGCCGGGGAGCTGTTTTTT.

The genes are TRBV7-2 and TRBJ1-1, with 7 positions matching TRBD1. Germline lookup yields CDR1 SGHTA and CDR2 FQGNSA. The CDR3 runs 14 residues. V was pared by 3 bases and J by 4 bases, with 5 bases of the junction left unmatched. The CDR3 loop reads CASSFNAGGTEAFF. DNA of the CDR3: TGTGCCAGCAGCTTTAACGCAGGGGGCACTGAAGCTTTCTTT. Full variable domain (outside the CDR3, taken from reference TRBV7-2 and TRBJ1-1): GAGVSQSPSNKVTEKGKDVELRCDPISGHTALYWYRQSLGQGLEFLIYFQGNSAPDKSGLPSDRFSAERTGGSVSTLTIQRTQQEDSAVYLCASSFNAGGTEAFFGQGTRLTVV.

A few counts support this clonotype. In DNA form, the CDR3 reads TGTGCCAGCTCGTCCGGGACTAGCGACATTCAGTACTTC. It specifies CASSSGTSDIQYF. This chain links TRBV18 with TRBJ2-4; 10 bases line up with TRBD2. V shed 6 bases, J shed 8 bases, and the junction held 4 bases outside the gene matches. CDR1 is KGHSH, CDR2 LQKENI, per germline. The length of the CDR3 is 13 residues.

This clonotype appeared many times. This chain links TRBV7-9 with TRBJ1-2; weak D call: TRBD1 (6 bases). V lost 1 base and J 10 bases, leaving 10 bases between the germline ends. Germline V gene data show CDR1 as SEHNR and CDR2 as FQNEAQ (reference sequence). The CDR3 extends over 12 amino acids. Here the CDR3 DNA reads TGTGCCAGCAGCTTAGAACAGGGCATCTACACCTTC. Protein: CASSLEQGIYTF.

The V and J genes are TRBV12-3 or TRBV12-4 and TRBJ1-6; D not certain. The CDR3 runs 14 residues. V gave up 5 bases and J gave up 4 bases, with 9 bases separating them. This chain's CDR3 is CASSRRAYNSPLHF. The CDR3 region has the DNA TGTGCCAGCAGTAGACGGGCATATAATTCACCCCTCCACTTT.

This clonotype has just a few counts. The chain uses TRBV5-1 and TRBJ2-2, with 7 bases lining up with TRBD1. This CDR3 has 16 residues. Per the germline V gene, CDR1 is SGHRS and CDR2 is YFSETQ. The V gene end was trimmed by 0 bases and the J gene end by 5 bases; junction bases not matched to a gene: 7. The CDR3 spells CASSLVATGSTGELFF. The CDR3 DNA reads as TGCGCCAGCAGCTTGGTTGCGACAGGGAGTACCGGGGAGCTGTTTTTT.

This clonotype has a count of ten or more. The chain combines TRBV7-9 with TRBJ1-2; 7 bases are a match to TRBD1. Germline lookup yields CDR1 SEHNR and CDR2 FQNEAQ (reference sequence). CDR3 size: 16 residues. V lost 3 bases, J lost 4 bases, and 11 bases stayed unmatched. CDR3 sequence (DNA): TGTGCCAGCAGCTTTCCAGACAGGGACGAGAGCTATGGCTACACCTTC. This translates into CASSFPDRDESYGYTF.

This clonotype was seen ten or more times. The DNA of the CDR3 is TGTGCCAGCAACGCTTTCACAGGGGACTATGGCTACACCTTC. Its translation: CASNAFTGDYGYTF. The V call is TRBV5-6, the J call TRBJ1-2, with TRBD1 matching over 7 bases. After removal of 6 bases from V and 3 bases from J, the junction contained 8 bases not matched to a gene. CDR1 is SGHDT, CDR2 YYEEEE, per germline. This CDR3 contains 14 residues.

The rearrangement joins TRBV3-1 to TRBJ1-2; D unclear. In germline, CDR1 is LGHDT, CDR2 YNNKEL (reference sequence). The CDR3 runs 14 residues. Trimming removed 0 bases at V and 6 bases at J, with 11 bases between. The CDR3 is CASSQDPDRHGYTF. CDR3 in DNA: TGTGCCAGCAGCCAAGATCCGGATCGTCATGGCTACACCTTC.

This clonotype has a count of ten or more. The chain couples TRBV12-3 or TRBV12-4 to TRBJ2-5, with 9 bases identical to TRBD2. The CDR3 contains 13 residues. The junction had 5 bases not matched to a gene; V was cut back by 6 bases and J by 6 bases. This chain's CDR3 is CASSQGLAKTQYF. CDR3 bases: TGTGCCAGCAGCCAGGGACTAGCCAAGACCCAGTACTTC.

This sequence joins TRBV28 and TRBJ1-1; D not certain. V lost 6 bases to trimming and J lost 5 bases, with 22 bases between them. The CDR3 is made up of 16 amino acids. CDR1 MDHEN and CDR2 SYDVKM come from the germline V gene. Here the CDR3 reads CASSQQSPSGITEAFF. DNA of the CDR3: TGTGCCAGCAGCCAACAAAGCCCCTCGGGGATTACTGAAGCTTTCTTT.